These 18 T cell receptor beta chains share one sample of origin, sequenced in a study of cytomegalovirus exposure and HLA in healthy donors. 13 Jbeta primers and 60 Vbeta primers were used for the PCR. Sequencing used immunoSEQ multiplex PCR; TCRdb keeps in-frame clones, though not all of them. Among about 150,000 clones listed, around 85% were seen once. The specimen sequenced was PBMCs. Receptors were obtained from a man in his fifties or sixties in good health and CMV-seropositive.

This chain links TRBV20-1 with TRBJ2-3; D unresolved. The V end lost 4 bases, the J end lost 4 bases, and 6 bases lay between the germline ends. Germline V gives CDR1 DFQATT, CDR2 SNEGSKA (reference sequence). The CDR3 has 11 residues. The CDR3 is CSAMSSDTQYF. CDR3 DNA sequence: TGCAGTGCTATGTCGTCAGATACGCAGTATTTT.

CDR3 amino acids: CASSFWTAQDEQYF. CDR3 nucleotides: TGCGCCAGCAGCTTCTGGACAGCCCAGGACGAGCAGTACTTC. V usage is TRBV5-1 and J usage is TRBJ2-7, with a possible D match to TRBD1 (6 bases). CDR3 length: 14 residues. Per the germline V gene, CDR1 is SGHRS and CDR2 is YFSETQ. Trimming cost V 2 bases and J 5 bases, with 14 bases left between them. Complete variable domain (other parts from reference TRBV5-1 and TRBJ2-7): KAGVTQTPRYLIKTRGQQVTLSCSPISGHRSVSWYQQTPGQGLQFLFEYFSETQRNKGNFPGRFSGRQFSNSRSEMNVSTLELGDSALYLCASSFWTAQDEQYFGPGTRLTVT.

CDR3 residues: CASSMQGGANYGYTF. For the CDR3, the DNA is TGTGCCAGCAGTATGCAGGGTGGAGCTAACTATGGCTACACCTTC. This rearrangement joins TRBV6-5 to TRBJ1-2, with a weak D call TRBD1 (5 bases). Germline V gene sequence: CDR1 MNHEY, CDR2 SVGAGI. CDR3 length equals 15 residues. Trimming removed 5 bases from V and 0 bases from J, with 13 bases in between.

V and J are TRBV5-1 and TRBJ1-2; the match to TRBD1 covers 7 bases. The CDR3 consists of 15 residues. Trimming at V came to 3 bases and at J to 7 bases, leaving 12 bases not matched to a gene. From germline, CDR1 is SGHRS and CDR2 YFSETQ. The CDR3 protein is CASSSDPDRVSGYTF. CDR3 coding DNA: TGCGCCAGCAGCTCGGACCCCGACAGGGTCAGTGGCTACACCTTC.

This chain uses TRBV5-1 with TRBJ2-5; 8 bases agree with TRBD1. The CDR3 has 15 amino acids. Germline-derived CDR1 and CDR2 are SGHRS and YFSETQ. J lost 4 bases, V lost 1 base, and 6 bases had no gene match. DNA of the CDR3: TGCGCCAGCAGCTTGCAGGACAGGGCGGTAGAGACCCAGTACTTC. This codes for CASSLQDRAVETQYF.

The CDR3: CASSAGTSGSGETQYF. The CDR3 DNA is TGTGCCAGCAGCGCGGGGACTAGCGGGAGCGGAGAGACCCAGTACTTC. The chain employs TRBV9 and TRBJ2-5, with 14 positions matching TRBD2. Germline CDR1 SGDLS, CDR2 YYNGEE. CDR3 size: 16 residues. Unmatched junction bases numbered 5, after V lost 3 bases and J lost 4 bases.

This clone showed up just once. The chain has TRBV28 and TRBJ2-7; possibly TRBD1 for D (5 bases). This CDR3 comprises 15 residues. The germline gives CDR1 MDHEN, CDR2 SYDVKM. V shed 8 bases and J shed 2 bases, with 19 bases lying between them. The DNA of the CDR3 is TGTGCCAGCGGCCCCCGGAAGGGGTATCCCTACGAGCAGTACTTC. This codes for CASGPRKGYPYEQYF.

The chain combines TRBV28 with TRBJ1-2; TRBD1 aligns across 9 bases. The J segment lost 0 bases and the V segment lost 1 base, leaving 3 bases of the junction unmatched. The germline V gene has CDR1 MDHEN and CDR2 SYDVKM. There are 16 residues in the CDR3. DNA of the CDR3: TGTGCCAGCAGTTTATCGACAGGGGGAGCTAACTATGGCTACACCTTC. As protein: CASSLSTGGANYGYTF.

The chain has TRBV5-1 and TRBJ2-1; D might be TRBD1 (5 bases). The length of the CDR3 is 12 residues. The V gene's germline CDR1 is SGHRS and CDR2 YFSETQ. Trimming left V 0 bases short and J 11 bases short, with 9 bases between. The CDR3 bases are TGCGCCAGCAGCTTGGGATGGGGCCAGCAGTTCTTC. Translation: CASSLGWGQQFF.

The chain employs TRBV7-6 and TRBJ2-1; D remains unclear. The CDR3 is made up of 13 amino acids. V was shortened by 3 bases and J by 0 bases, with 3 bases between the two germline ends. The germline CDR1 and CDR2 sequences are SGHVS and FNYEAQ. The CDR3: CASSLSSYNEQFF. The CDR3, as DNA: TGTGCCAGCAGCTTGAGCTCCTACAATGAGCAGTTCTTC.

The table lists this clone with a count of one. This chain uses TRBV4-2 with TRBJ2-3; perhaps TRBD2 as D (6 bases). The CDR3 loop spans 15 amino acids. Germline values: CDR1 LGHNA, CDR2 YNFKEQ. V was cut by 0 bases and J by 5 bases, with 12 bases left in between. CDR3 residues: CASSQDGGALDTQYF. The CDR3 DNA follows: TGTGCCAGCAGCCAAGATGGAGGGGCATTAGATACGCAGTATTTT.

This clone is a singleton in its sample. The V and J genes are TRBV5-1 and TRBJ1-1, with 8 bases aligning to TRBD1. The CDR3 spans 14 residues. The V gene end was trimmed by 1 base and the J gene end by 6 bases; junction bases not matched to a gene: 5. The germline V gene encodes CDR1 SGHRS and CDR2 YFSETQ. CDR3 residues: CASSLTQGAAEAFF. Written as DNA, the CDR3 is TGCGCCAGCAGCTTGACGCAGGGGGCAGCTGAAGCTTTCTTT. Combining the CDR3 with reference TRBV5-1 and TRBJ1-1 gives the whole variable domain KAGVTQTPRYLIKTRGQQVTLSCSPISGHRSVSWYQQTPGQGLQFLFEYFSETQRNKGNFPGRFSGRQFSNSRSEMNVSTLELGDSALYLCASSLTQGAAEAFFGQGTRLTVV.

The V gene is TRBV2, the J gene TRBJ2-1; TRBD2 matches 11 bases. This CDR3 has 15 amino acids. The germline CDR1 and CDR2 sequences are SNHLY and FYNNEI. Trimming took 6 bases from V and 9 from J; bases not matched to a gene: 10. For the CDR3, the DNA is TGTGCCAGCAGAAGCATAGCGGGGGGGCAGGCTGAGCAGTTCTTC. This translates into CASRSIAGGQAEQFF. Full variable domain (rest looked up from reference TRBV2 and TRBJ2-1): EPEVTQTPSHQVTQMGQEVILRCVPISNHLYFYWYRQILGQKVEFLVSFYNNEISEKSEIFDDQFSVERPDGSNFTLKIRSTKLEDSAMYFCASRSIAGGQAEQFFGPGTRLTVL.

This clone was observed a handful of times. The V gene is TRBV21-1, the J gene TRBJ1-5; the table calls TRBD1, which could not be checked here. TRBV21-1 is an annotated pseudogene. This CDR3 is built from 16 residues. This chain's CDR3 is CASSKGPQGLDLSQHF. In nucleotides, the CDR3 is TGTGCCAGCAGCAAAGGGCCACAGGGGTTGGATTTGTCCCAGCATTTT.

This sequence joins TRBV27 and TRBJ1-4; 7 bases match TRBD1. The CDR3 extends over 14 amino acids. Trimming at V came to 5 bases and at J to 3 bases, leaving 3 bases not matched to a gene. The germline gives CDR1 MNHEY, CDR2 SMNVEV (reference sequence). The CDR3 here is CASSRDSANEKLFF. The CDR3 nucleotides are TGTGCCAGCAGTAGGGACAGCGCTAATGAAAAACTGTTTTTT.

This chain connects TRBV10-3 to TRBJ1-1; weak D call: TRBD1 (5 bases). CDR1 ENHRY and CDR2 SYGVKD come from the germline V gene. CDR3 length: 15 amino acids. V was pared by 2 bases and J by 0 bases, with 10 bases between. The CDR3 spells CAISERGSMNTEAFF. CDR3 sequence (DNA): TGTGCCATCAGTGAGCGGGGGTCTATGAACACTGAAGCTTTCTTT.

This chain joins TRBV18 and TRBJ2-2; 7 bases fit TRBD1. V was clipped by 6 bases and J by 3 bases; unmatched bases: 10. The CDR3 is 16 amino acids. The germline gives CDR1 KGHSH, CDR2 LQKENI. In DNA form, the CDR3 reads TGTGCCAGCTCTCCCCTAGTGGGACAGTACACCGGGGAGCTGTTTTTT. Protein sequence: CASSPLVGQYTGELFF.

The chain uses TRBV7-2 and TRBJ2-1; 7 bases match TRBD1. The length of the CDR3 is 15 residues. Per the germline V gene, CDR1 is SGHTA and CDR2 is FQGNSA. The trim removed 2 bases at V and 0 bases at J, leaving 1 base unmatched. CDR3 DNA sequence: TGTGCCAGCAGCTTATGGGACAGCTCCTACAATGAGCAGTTCTTC. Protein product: CASSLWDSSYNEQFF. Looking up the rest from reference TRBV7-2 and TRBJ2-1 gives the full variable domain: GAGVSQSPSNKVTEKGKDVELRCDPISGHTALYWYRQSLGQGLEFLIYFQGNSAPDKSGLPSDRFSAERTGGSVSTLTIQRTQQEDSAVYLCASSLWDSSYNEQFFGPGTRLTVL.